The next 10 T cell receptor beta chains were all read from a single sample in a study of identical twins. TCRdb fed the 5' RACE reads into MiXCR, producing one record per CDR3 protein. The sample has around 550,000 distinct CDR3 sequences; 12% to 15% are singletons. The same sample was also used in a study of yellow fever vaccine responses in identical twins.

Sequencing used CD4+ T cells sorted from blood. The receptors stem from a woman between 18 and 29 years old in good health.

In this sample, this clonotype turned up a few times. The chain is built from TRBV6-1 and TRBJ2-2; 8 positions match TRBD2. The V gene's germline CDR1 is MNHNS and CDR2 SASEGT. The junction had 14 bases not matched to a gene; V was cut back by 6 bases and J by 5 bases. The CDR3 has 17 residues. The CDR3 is CASSLSGGSVRTGELFF. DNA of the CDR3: TGTGCCAGCAGCCTAAGCGGGGGTAGCGTTCGAACCGGGGAGCTGTTTTTT.

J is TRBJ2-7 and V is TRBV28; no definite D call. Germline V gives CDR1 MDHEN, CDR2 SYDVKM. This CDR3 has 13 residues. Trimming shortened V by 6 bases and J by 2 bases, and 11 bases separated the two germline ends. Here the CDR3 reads CASRQTPPYEQYF. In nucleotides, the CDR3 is TGTGCCAGCAGGCAGACACCTCCCTACGAGCAGTACTTC.

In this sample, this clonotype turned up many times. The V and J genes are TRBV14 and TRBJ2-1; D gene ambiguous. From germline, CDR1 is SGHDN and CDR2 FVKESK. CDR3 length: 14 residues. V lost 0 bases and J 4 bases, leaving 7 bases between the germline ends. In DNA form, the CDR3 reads TGTGCCAGCAGCCAAGATCGTTGGTACAATGAGCAGTTCTTC. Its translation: CASSQDRWYNEQFF.

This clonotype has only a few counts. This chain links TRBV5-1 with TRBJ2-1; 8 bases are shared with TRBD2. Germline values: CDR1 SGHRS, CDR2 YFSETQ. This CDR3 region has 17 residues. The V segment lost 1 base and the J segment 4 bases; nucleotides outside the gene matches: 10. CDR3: CASSLMLTSGKYNEQFF. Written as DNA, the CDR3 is TGCGCCAGCAGCTTGATGCTAACTAGCGGAAAGTACAATGAGCAGTTCTTC.

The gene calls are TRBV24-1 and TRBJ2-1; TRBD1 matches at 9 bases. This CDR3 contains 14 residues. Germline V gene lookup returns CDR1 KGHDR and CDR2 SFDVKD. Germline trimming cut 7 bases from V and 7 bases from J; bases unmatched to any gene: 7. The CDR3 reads CATSRDRVRNEQFF. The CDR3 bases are TGTGCCACCAGCAGGGACAGGGTGAGGAATGAGCAGTTCTTC.

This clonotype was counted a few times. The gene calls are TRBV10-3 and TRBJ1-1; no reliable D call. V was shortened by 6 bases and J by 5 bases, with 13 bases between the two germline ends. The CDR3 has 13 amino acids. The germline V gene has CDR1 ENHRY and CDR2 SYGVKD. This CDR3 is CAISQSVGTEAFF. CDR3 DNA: TGTGCCATCAGCCAGTCGGTAGGAACTGAAGCTTTCTTT.

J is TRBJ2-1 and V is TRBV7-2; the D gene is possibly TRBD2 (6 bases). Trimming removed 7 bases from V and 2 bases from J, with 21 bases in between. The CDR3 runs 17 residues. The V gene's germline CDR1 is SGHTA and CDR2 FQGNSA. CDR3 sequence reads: CASTLTHSGSTYNEQFF. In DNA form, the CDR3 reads TGTGCCAGCACCCTAACCCATAGCGGTTCCACCTACAATGAGCAGTTCTTC.

The CDR3 spells CASSSGAHFSGANVLTF. The CDR3 DNA reads as TGTGCCAGCAGCTCAGGGGCCCATTTCTCTGGGGCCAACGTCCTGACTTTC. The genes are TRBV11-1 and TRBJ2-6, with a weak D call TRBD1 (6 bases). Deletions cut 4 bases from V and 0 bases from J, with 13 bases between. This CDR3 spans 17 amino acids. The germline CDR1 and CDR2 sequences are SGHAT and FQDESV (reference sequence). Supplemented by reference TRBV11-1 and TRBJ2-6, the full variable domain reads EAEVAQSPRYKITEKSQAVAFWCDPISGHATLYWYRQILGQGPELLVQFQDESVVDDSQLPKDRFSAERLKGVDSTLKIQPAELGDSAMYLCASSSGAHFSGANVLTFGAGSRLTVL.

CDR3 bases: TGCGCCAGCAGCGAGGACAGTAATGAGCAGTTCTTC. Its protein is CASSEDSNEQFF. The V call is TRBV5-1, the J call TRBJ2-1; possibly TRBD1 for D (6 bases). The CDR3 consists of 12 residues. V gave up 4 bases and J gave up 7 bases, with 9 bases separating them. Germline V gene lookup returns CDR1 SGHRS and CDR2 YFSETQ.

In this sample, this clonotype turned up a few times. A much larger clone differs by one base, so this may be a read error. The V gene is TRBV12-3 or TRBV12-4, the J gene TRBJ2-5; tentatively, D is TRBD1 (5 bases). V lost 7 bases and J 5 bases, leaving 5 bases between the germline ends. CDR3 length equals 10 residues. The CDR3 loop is CASKGETQYF. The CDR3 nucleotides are TGTGCCAGCAAGGGGGAGACCCAGTACTTC.